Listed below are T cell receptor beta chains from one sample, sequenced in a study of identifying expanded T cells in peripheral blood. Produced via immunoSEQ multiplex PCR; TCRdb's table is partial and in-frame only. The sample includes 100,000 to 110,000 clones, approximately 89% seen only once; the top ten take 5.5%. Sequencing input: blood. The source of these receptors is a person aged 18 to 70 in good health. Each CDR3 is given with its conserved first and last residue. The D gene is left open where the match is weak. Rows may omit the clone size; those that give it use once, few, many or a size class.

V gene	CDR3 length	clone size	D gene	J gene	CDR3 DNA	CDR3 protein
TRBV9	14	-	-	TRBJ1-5	TGTGCCAGCAGCGGGGGGAAGATCAATCAGCCCCAGCATTTT	CASSGGKINQPQHF
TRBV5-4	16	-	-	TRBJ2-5	TGTGCCAGCAGCTTGGATTCCGGCCCTCTGGGAGAGACCCAGTACTTC	CASSLDSGPLGETQYF
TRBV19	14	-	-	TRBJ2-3	TGTGCCAGTAGTATAAGCAGGGCATCAGATACGCAGTATTTT	CASSISRASDTQYF
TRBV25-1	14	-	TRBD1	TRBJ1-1	TGTGCCAGCAGCCCAGGGGGCCTGAACACTGAAGCTTTCTTT	CASSPGGLNTEAFF
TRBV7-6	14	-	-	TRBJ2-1	TGTGCCAGCAGCCTTGGCGGGTCCTACAATGAGCAGTTCTTC	CASSLGGSYNEQFF
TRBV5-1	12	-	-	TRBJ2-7	TGCGCCAGCAGGAATCCAGGGTCCGAGCAGTACTTC	CASRNPGSEQYF
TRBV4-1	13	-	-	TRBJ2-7	TGCGCCAGCAGCCAAGGACTCGCCTACGAGCAGTACTTC	CASSQGLAYEQYF
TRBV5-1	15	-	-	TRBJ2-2	TGCGCCAGCAGCTCGCTCGGGGGGCAAGGCGGGGAGCTGTTTTTT	CASSSLGGQGGELFF
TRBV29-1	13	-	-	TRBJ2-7	TGCAGCGTCGGCCGGACAGCCGCCTACGAGCAGTACTTC	CSVGRTAAYEQYF
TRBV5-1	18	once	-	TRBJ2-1	TGCGCCAGCAGCTTGGAAAGCCCAACCACCAGCTCCTACAATGAGCAGTTCTTC	CASSLESPTTSSYNEQFF
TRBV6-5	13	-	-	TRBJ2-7	TGTGCCAGCAGTGGCGGCGCCAGGGGCCCGGAATACTTC	CASSGGARGPEYF
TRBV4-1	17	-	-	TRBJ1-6	TGCGCCAGCAGCCAAGTGGGGATTCGACAAGCAAATTCACCCCTCCACTTT	CASSQVGIRQANSPLHF
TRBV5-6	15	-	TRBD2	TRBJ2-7	TGTGCCAGCAGCACCCGGAGACTAGCCTCCTACGAGCAGTACTTC	CASSTRRLASYEQYF
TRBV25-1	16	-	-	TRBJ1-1	TGTGCCAGCAGTCCTGACCTATACATTAGGAACACTGAAGCTTTCTTT	CASSPDLYIRNTEAFF
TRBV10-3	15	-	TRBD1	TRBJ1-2	TGTGCCATCAGTGAGACCGGGACAGGGGGCTATGGCTACACCTTC	CAISETGTGGYGYTF
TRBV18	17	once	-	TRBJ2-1	TGTGCCAGCTCACCACTTTCGACAGTCTCCTCCTACAATGAGCAGTTCTTC	CASSPLSTVSSYNEQFF
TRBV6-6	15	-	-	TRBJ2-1	TGTGCCAGCATGGGCGAACAGAGCTCCTACAATGAGCAGTTCTTC	CASMGEQSSYNEQFF
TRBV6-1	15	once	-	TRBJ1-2	TGTGCCAGCAGTGAAGGGGAGGGGTACAGGGTTGGCTACACCTTC	CASSEGEGYRVGYTF
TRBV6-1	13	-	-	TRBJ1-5	TGTGCCAGCAGTGAAATAAGAGCTCAGCCCCAGCATTTT	CASSEIRAQPQHF
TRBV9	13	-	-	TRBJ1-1	TGTGCCAGCAGCGCCGGACAGAACACTGAAGCTTTCTTT	CASSAGQNTEAFF
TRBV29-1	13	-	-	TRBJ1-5	TGCAGCGTTCAGGGAGATGGGAATCAGCCCCAGCATTTT	CSVQGDGNQPQHF
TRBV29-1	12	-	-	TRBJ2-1	TGCAGCGTAAGGGGCCCCTACAATGAGCAGTTCTTC	CSVRGPYNEQFF
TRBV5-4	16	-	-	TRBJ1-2	TGTGCCAGCAGCTTGGGACAGACCATTCTGAACTATGGCTACACCTTC	CASSLGQTILNYGYTF
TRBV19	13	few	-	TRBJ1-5	TGTGCCAGCCGATCGGGGCCGCACCAGCCCCAGCATTTT	CASRSGPHQPQHF
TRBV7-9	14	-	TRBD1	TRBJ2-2	TGTGCCAGCAGCTCCGGGACAGGGGCCGGGGAGCTGTTTTTT	CASSSGTGAGELFF
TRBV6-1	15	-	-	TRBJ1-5	TGTGCCAGCACCAAGGGTGAGGGGGGGAATCAGCCCCAGCATTTT	CASTKGEGGNQPQHF
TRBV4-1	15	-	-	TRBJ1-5	TGCGCCAGCAGCCAAGAGATGAGCGGCCATCAGCCCCAGCATTTT	CASSQEMSGHQPQHF
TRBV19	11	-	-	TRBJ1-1	TGTGCCAGCCTACAGTACACTGAAGCTTTCTTT	CASLQYTEAFF
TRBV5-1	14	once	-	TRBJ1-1	TGCGCCAGCAGCTTAGGACGGATAAACACTGAAGCTTTCTTT	CASSLGRINTEAFF
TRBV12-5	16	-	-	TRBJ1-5	TGTGCTAGTGGTTTGTGGGGAGCAGAGGGCAATCAGCCCCAGCATTTT	CASGLWGAEGNQPQHF
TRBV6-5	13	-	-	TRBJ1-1	TGTGCCAGCTCGAGGTTGATGAACACTGAAGCTTTCTTT	CASSRLMNTEAFF
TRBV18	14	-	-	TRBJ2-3	TGTGCCAGCTCACCACCGGCGGGCTCAGATACGCAGTATTTT	CASSPPAGSDTQYF
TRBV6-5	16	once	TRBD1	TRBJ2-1	TGTGCCAGCAGTTACTCAGCAGGGGGCTCCTACAATGAGCAGTTCTTC	CASSYSAGGSYNEQFF
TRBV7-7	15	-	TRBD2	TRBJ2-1	TGTGCCAGCAGCTTAGGACTAGCGGGCAACAATGAGCAGTTCTTC	CASSLGLAGNNEQFF
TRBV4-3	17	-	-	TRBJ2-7	TGCGCCAGCAGCCAAGACGGCCCCGCAGTTCCCTCCTACGAGCAGTACTTC	CASSQDGPAVPSYEQYF
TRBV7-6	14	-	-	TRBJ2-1	TGTGCCAGCAGCCTGGCCTCGGCAGGGAATGAGCAGTTCTTC	CASSLASAGNEQFF
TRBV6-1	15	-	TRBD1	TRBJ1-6	TGTGCCAGCAGTCTAGAGACAGGGTATAATTCACCCCTCCACTTT	CASSLETGYNSPLHF
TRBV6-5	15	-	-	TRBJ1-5	TGTGCCAGCAGTTGGGGCCCGGGGAGCAATCAGCCCCAGCATTTT	CASSWGPGSNQPQHF
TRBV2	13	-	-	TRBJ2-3	TGTGCCAGCAGTGAAGAGGTGACAGATACGCAGTATTTT	CASSEEVTDTQYF
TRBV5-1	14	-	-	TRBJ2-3	TGCGCCAGCAGCGACGGACTTGCCACAGATACGCAGTATTTT	CASSDGLATDTQYF
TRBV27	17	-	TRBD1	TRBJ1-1	TGTGCCAGCAGTTTATCGGGGACAGGGACGGGAGGAACTGAAGCTTTCTTT	CASSLSGTGTGGTEAFF
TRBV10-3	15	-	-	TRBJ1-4	TGTGCCATCAGTGAGTCCGGCGGTGTTTTGAAAAAACTGTTTTTT	CAISESGGVLKKLFF
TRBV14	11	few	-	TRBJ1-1	TGTGCCAGCAGCCAATTGGTCCAAGCTTTCTTT	CASSQLVQAFF
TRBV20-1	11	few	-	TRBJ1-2	TGCAGTGCCAGGGAATCCTATGGCTACACCTTC	CSARESYGYTF
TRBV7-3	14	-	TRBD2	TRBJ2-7	TGTGCCAGCAGCCGTAATAGCGGGAGCGGCGAGCAGTACTTC	CASSRNSGSGEQYF
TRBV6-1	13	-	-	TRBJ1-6	TGTGCCAGCAGTGTGCCGGGTAATTCACCCCTCCACTTT	CASSVPGNSPLHF
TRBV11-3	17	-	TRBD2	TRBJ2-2	TGTGCCAGCAGCTTAGGAGCGGGGGGACCGAACACCGGGGAGCTGTTTTTT	CASSLGAGGPNTGELFF
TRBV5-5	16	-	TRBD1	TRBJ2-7	TGTGCCAGCAGCTTTTCCCCTCGGGACAGGATCTACGAGCAGTACTTC	CASSFSPRDRIYEQYF
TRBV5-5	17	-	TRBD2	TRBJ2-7	TGTGCCAGCAGCTCCCGACCTCTAGCGGGAGTGATATACGAGCAGTACTTC	CASSSRPLAGVIYEQYF
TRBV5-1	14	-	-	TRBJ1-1	TGCGCCAGCAGCCTCAGAGTCATGAACACTGAAGCTTTCTTT	CASSLRVMNTEAFF
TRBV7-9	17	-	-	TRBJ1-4	TGTGCCAGCAGCTCCCAGGCGGGGAAGGCAACTAATGAAAAACTGTTTTTT	CASSSQAGKATNEKLFF
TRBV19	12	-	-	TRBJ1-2	TGTGCCAGTAGTAAAGAAAACTATGGCTACACCTTC	CASSKENYGYTF
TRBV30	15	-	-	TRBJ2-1	TGTGCCTGGATTGAACCCGGGAGTGCCTACAATGAGCAGTTCTTC	CAWIEPGSAYNEQFF